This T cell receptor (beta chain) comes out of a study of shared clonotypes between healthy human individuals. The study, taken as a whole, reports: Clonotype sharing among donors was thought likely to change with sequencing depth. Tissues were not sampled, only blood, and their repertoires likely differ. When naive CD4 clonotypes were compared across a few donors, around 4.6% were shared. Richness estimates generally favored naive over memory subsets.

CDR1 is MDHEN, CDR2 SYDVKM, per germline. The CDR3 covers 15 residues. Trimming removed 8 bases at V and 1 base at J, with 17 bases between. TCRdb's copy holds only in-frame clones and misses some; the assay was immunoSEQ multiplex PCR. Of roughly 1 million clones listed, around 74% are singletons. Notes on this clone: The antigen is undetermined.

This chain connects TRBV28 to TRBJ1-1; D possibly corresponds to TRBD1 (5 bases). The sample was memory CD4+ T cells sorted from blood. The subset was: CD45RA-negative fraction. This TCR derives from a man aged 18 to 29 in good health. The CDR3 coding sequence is TGTGCCAGCGGAACCATCGGGGGAGGGAACACTGAAGCTTTCTTT. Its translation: CASGTIGGGNTEAFF. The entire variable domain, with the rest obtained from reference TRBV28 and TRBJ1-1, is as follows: DVKVTQSSRYLVKRTGEKVFLECVQDMDHENMFWYRQDPGLGLRLIYFSYDVKMKEKGDIPEGYSVSREKKERFSLILESASTNQTSMYLCASGTIGGGNTEAFFGQGTRLTVV.